The source of this T cell receptor beta chain is a study of response to subunit inactivated influenza vaccine. V dropped 3 bases and J dropped 3; count of bases not matched to a gene: 6. In germline, CDR1 is SGDLS, CDR2 YYNGEE. The CDR3 spans 15 residues. TCRdb independently ran MiXCR on the RT-PCR reads; one entry per CDR3 protein. The profile shows about 500,000 distinct CDR3 sequences, 13% of them singletons. The rearrangement joins TRBV9 to TRBJ2-3; the match to TRBD1 covers 8 bases. The specimen comprised PBMCs from blood, sampled 40 to 50 days after vaccination. The clonotype originates from a man aged 45-65 years who received an inactivated influenza vaccine. The CDR3 sequence: CASSATGVGTDTQYF. The DNA of the CDR3 is TGTGCCAGCAGCGCGACAGGGGTGGGTACAGATACGCAGTATTTT.